The 7 T cell receptor beta chains given below trace back to one sample, sequenced in a study of blood T cell repertoires in COVID-19. Profiling relied on immunoSEQ multiplex PCR, and the TCRdb table lists in-frame clones only, not all of them. The table lists over 250,000 clones, roughly nine tenths of them singletons. The sequenced sample consisted of PBMCs or T cells enriched from blood (not recorded which). The receptor source for this set is a woman aged 18-30 years who had recovered from COVID-19.

The chain has TRBV19 and TRBJ2-1, with TRBD1 as a possible D gene (6 bases). This CDR3 contains 15 residues. The germline V gene encodes CDR1 LNHDA and CDR2 SQIVND (reference sequence). V was cut by 5 bases and J by 2 bases, with 13 bases left in between. CDR3 sequence reads: CASSPRAGAYNEQFF. CDR3 nucleotides: TGTGCCAGTAGTCCCCGGGCAGGGGCCTACAATGAGCAGTTCTTC.

This chain uses TRBV27 with TRBJ2-1; 8 positions match TRBD2. From germline, CDR1 is MNHEY and CDR2 SMNVEV (reference sequence). J was trimmed by 5 bases and V by 4 bases; bases with no gene match: 7. The CDR3 runs 15 residues. The CDR3 DNA sequence: TGTGCCAGCAGTTATATGGCGGGGGGTGACAATGAGCAGTTCTTC. It translates to CASSYMAGGDNEQFF.

The chain joins TRBV12-3 or TRBV12-4 to TRBJ2-1; TRBD2 matches 7 bases. This CDR3 has 10 residues. With 11 bases clipped from V and 8 bases from J, the junction kept 3 bases outside the gene matches. The CDR3 region has the DNA TGTGCCGACCGGGGGGATGAGCAGTTCTTC. Translation: CADRGDEQFF.

CDR3 amino acids: CAWRQQGGGNTIYF. The CDR3 coding sequence is TGTGCCTGGAGACAACAGGGGGGAGGAAACACCATATATTTT. This sequence joins TRBV30 and TRBJ1-3, with TRBD1 identical over 8 bases. J was trimmed by 4 bases and V by 3 bases; bases with no gene match: 5. This CDR3 spans 14 amino acids. Germline V gives CDR1 GTSNPN, CDR2 SVGIG (reference sequence).

This chain connects TRBV5-6 to TRBJ2-1; D unclear. CDR3 length: 14 residues. CDR1 SGHDT and CDR2 YYEEEE come from the germline V gene. Trimming took off 2 bases at V and 0 bases at J, with 6 bases between the two ends. The DNA for the CDR3 is TGTGCCAGCAGCTTACCGAGCTCCTACAATGAGCAGTTCTTC. Residues: CASSLPSSYNEQFF.

This chain joins TRBV5-4 and TRBJ1-2, with 9 bases aligning to TRBD1. Unmatched junction bases numbered 11, after V lost 4 bases and J lost 4 bases. Per germline, CDR1 SGHNT and CDR2 YYREEE (reference sequence). The CDR3 length is 16 residues. The CDR3 spells CASSPDSGTGFYGYTF. The CDR3 DNA sequence: TGTGCCAGCAGCCCAGACTCCGGGACAGGGTTCTATGGCTACACCTTC.

J is TRBJ2-1 and V is TRBV2, with 7 bases lining up with TRBD1. The CDR3 has 18 residues. The V gene's germline CDR1 is SNHLY and CDR2 FYNNEI. V was clipped by 1 base and J by 3 bases; unmatched bases: 12. The CDR3, as DNA: TGTGCCAGCAGTGAAGTCTCTTGGGGACAGCTAGTCTACAATGAGCAGTTCTTC. Protein: CASSEVSWGQLVYNEQFF. Full variable domain (outside the CDR3, taken from reference TRBV2 and TRBJ2-1): EPEVTQTPSHQVTQMGQEVILRCVPISNHLYFYWYRQILGQKVEFLVSFYNNEISEKSEIFDDQFSVERPDGSNFTLKIRSTKLEDSAMYFCASSEVSWGQLVYNEQFFGPGTRLTVL.